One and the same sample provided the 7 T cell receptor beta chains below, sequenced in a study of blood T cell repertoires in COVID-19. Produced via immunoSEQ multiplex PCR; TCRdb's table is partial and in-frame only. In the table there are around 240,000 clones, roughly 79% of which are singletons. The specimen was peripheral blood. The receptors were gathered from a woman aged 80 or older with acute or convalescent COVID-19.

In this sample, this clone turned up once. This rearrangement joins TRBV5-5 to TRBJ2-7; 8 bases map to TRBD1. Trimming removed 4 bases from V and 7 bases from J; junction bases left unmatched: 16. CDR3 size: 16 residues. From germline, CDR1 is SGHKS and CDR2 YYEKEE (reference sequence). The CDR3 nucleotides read TGTGCCAGCAGCGTTGGGCATTCAGGGGGCGTGAGGGAGCAGTACTTC. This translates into CASSVGHSGGVREQYF.

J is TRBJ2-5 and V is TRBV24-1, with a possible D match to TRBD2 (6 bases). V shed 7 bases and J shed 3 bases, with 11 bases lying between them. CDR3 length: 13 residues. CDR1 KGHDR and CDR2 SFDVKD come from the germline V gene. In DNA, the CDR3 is TGTGCCACCAGCGGGACTCCTAAAGAGACCCAGTACTTC. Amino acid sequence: CATSGTPKETQYF.

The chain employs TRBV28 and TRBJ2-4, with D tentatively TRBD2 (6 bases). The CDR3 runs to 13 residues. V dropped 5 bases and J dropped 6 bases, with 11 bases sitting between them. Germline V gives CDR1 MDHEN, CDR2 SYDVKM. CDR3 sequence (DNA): TGTGCCAGCAGTGCCCCAGCGGGAAACATTCAGTACTTC. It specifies CASSAPAGNIQYF.

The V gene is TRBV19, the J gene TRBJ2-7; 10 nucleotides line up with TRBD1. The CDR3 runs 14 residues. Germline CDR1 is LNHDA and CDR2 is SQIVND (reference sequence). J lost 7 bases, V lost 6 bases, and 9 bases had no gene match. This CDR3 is CASRPGTGEVEQYF. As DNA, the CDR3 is TGTGCCAGTAGACCCGGGACAGGGGAAGTAGAGCAGTACTTC.

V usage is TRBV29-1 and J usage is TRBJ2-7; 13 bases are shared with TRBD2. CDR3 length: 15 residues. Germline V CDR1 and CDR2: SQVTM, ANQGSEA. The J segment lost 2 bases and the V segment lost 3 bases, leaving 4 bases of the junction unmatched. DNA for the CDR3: TGCAGCGTTGATTCCGGGACTAGCGGGACCTACGAGCAGTACTTC. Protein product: CSVDSGTSGTYEQYF.

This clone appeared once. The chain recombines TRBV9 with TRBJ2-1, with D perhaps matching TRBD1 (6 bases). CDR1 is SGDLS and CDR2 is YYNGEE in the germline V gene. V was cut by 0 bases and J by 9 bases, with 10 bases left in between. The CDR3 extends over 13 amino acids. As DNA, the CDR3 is TGTGCCAGCAGCGTAGTACAGGGTCTTGAGCAGTTCTTC. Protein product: CASSVVQGLEQFF.

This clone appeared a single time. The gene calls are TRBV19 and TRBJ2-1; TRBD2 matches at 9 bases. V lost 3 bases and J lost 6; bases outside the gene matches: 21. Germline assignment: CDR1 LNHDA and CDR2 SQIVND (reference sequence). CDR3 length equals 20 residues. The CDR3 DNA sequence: TGTGCCAGTAGTATTGAGGTACTAGCGGGTTCCTCGGGGCGACCCAATGAGCAGTTCTTC. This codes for CASSIEVLAGSSGRPNEQFF.